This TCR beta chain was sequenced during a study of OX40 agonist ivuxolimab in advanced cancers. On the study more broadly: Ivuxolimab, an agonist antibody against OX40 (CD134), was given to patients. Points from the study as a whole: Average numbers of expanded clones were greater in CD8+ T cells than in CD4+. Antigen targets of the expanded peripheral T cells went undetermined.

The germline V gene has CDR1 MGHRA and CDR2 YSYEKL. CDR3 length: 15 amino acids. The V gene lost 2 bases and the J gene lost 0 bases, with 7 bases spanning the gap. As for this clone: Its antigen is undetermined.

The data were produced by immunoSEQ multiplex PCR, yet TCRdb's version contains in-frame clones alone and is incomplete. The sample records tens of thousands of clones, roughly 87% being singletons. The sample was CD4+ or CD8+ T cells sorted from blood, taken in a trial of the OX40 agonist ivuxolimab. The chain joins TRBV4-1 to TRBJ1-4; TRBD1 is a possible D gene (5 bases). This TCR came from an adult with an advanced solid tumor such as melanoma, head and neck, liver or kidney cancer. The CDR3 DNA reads TGCGCCAGCAGCCAATTGACAGCAACTAATGAAAAACTGTTTTTT. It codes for CASSQLTATNEKLFF.